This TCR beta chain was recorded in a study of shared clonotypes between healthy human individuals. The table came from immunoSEQ multiplex PCR; TCRdb's copy has only in-frame clones and leaves some out. Of over 2 million clones in the sample, around 90% are singletons; the top ten hold more than 0.35%. To note about this clone: What it recognizes is unknown.

Germline CDR1 SQVTM, CDR2 ANQGSEA. The V end was cut by 7 bases, the J end by 0 bases, with 18 bases between. The CDR3 runs 15 residues. Findings of the study overall: In contrast to clonotypes shared by all four donors, non-shared clonotypes had lower generation probabilities. Although depth was large, rarefaction showed that sequencing of the sorted subsets was incomplete.

This chain joins TRBV29-1 and TRBJ1-1; the D gene is possibly TRBD1 (5 bases). The sample comprised naive CD4+ T cells from PBMCs. The subset here: CD45RA+ positively selected. This TCR was sampled from a man between 18 and 35 years old in good health. Some clones in this sample may be carry-over from other donors' samples. CDR3 sequence (DNA): TGCAGCGGGCTAGCTGCAGGGACCCTGAACACTGAAGCTTTCTTT. It is translated as CSGLAAGTLNTEAFF.